Described below is a single T cell receptor (beta chain) sequence and its context. Sequencing used immunoSEQ v3.0 at survey level. Measured with immunoSEQ multiplex PCR; TCRdb has only the in-frame clones, and not every one. The sample carries approximately 29,000 clones, roughly 90% recorded once. The CDR3 totals 13 residues. Trimming removed 2 bases at V and 12 bases at J, with 14 bases between. Germline CDR1 MNHEY, CDR2 SVGAGI. The data derive from a study of long-term antiretroviral therapy in people with HIV. The V gene is TRBV6-5, the J gene TRBJ1-3, with D possibly TRBD1 on 6 matching bases. The input for sequencing was unsorted PBMCs, taken 0.5 years after starting antiretroviral therapy. The receptor was isolated from a woman younger than 35 with HIV. CDR3 nucleotides: TGTGCCAGCAGTTACGAGCGTGGGGGCGTCATATATTTT. Translated, it gives CASSYERGGVIYF.